This T cell receptor beta chain derives from a study of cytomegalovirus exposure and HLA in healthy donors. The wider study: Within the Caucasian-associated ancestry cluster were 81% of the approximately 400 genotyped donors.

The PCR ran on 60 Vbeta and 13 Jbeta primers. Sequenced by immunoSEQ multiplex PCR; TCRdb stores in-frame clones only, minus some. Of under 200,000 clones in the sample, roughly 80% were seen once. This clone was seen a single time. Its antigen remains unidentified. Trimming took off 5 bases at V and 0 bases at J, with 11 bases between the two ends. Germline V CDR1 and CDR2: SGHTA, FQGNSA. The CDR3 extends over 15 amino acids. Study-wide results and limits: In vitro experiments confirmed that three CMV-associated chains were specific for CMV antigens. The authors enumerated 150 to 200 TCR beta chains as linked to cytomegalovirus.

The sequenced sample consisted of PBMCs. The chain has TRBV7-2 and TRBJ1-5; D not resolved. This TCR came from a male donor in good health and CMV-seronegative. CDR3 in amino acids: CASSPPGVSNQPQHF. Here the CDR3 DNA reads TGTGCCAGCAGCCCCCCCGGAGTTAGCAATCAGCCCCAGCATTTT.